Reported below is one T cell receptor beta chain. Its antigen is undetermined. Generated by immunoSEQ multiplex PCR, the TCRdb table keeps only in-frame clones and is missing some. The profile shows about 9,000 clones, under 90% of them singletons. The data were obtained in a study of neoadjuvant nivolumab and ipilimumab in lung cancer. Study findings and constraints: Resected-tumor TCR richness correlated positively with pretherapy blood richness.

The CDR3 length is 16 residues. V gave up 10 bases and J gave up 3 bases; unmatched junction bases: 18. Per germline, CDR1 MNHNY and CDR2 SVGAGI (reference sequence). The sample here was tumor tissue, taken after neoadjuvant nivolumab, alone or with ipilimumab, at or shortly before surgery. The chain is built from TRBV6-6 and TRBJ2-7, with 7 bases lining up with TRBD2. The sequence came from an adult with non-small cell lung cancer. The CDR3 coding sequence is TGTGCCATCTCCCTGGGGGGGAAGGGAGTGTTCTACGAGCAGTACTTC. This translates into CAISLGGKGVFYEQYF.